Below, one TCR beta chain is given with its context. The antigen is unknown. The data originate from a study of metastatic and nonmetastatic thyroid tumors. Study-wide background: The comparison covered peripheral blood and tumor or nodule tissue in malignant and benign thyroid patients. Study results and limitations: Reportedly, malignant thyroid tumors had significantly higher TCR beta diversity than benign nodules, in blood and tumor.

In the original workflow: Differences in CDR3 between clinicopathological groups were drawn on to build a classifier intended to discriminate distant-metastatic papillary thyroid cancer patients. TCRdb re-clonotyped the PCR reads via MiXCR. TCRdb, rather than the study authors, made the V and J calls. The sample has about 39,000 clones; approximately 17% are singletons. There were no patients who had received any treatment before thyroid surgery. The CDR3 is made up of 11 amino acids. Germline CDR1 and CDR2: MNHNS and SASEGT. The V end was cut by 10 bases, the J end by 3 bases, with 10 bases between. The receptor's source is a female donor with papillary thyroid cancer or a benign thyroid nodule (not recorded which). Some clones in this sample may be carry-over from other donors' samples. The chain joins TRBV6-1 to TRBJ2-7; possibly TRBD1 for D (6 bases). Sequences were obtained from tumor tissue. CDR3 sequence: CAIRGYYEQYF. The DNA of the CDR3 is TGTGCCATCAGGGGATACTACGAGCAGTACTTC.